The T cell receptor beta chain under discussion was sequenced for a study of regulatory T cells in long-lasting Graves disease. The overall study: Prior antithyroid drug treatment in newly diagnosed Graves' patients lasted under 3 months.

Germline CDR1 SGHRS, CDR2 YFSETQ. V gave up 2 bases and J gave up 5 bases, with 8 bases separating them. The CDR3 runs 13 residues. Time point in this sample: newly diagnosed GD, antithyroid drugs for less than 3 months. RNA isolated from PBMCs was used to make the TCR library. The TCR beta library used iRepertoire HTBI primers with Arm-PCR amplification of CDR3. TCRdb processed the multiplex PCR reads anew with MiXCR; each CDR3 protein has one entry. The repertoire consists of about 460,000 distinct CDR3 sequences, with 11% to 15% occurring once and the leading ten covering around a sixth. In its sample, this clonotype was seen many times. Separately, the same data were catalogued under a study of T cells in Graves' hyperthyroidism and ophthalmopathy.

The TCR sequence derives from a woman aged 45 to 65 with Graves disease. This specimen was peripheral blood mononuclear cells (PBMCs), taken at new diagnosis, from a patient treated with antithyroid drugs. The chain employs TRBV5-1 and TRBJ2-1; the D is unclear. The CDR3 region is CASSLQVNNEQFF. In DNA form, the CDR3 reads TGCGCCAGCAGCTTACAAGTTAACAATGAGCAGTTCTTC.